The 32 T cell receptor beta chains given below trace back to one sample, sequenced in a study of a mutant IDH1 vaccine in newly diagnosed glioma. Time point given: week 35, safety follow-up. Every vaccination contained 300 ug of the mutant IDH1 20-mer peptide and was paired with topical imiquimod. Repertoires were generated with immunoSEQ multiplex PCR, while TCRdb's copy carries only in-frame clones and drops some. The sample records some 45,000 clones, 83% being singletons. These TCRs are of unknown antigen specificity. The sequences come from PBMCs, collected from a glioma patient whose treatment included an IDH1 peptide vaccine. The receptor source for this set is a woman between 45 and 60 years old with glioma.

The gene calls are TRBV4-2 and TRBJ2-1, with a weak D call TRBD2 (6 bases). This CDR3 region has 17 residues. Germline-derived CDR1 and CDR2 are LGHNA and YNFKEQ. V was cut by 0 bases and J by 2 bases, with 14 bases left in between. In DNA, the CDR3 is TGTGCCAGCAGCCAAGATTCAGGCGGGGAGGCCTACAATGAGCAGTTCTTC. Translating gives CASSQDSGGEAYNEQFF.

V and J are TRBV5-4 and TRBJ1-2; TRBD1 is a possible D gene (6 bases). Germline loops: CDR1 SGHNT, CDR2 YYREEE (reference sequence). Between the trimmed V and J ends, which lost 0 bases and 2 bases, there was a span of 11 bases. This CDR3 comprises 15 residues. The CDR3 DNA is TGTGCCAGCAGCTTGGCTCGGGGGCCCAACTATGGCTACACCTTC. This codes for CASSLARGPNYGYTF.

The sample holds a few counts of this clone. The gene calls are TRBV6-1 and TRBJ2-2; 7 positions match TRBD1. Germline V gene sequence: CDR1 MNHNS, CDR2 SASEGT. The CDR3 is 13 amino acids. V was pared by 7 bases and J by 6 bases, with 5 bases of the junction left unmatched. The CDR3 sequence: CASIQDRAGELFF. The CDR3 bases are TGTGCCAGCATCCAAGACAGGGCCGGGGAGCTGTTTTTT.

V is TRBV6-1 and J is TRBJ1-5; D remains ambiguous. Trimming took 4 bases from V and 4 from J, leaving 11 bases between them. Per the germline V gene, CDR1 is MNHNS and CDR2 is SASEGT. CDR3 length: 14 residues. CDR3: CASSARVTNQPQHF. The CDR3 DNA sequence: TGTGCCAGCAGTGCAAGAGTCACGAATCAGCCCCAGCATTTT.

The rearrangement uses TRBV2 and TRBJ2-1; 10 bases line up with TRBD1. Germline V gene data show CDR1 as SNHLY and CDR2 as FYNNEI. V shed 6 bases, J shed 4 bases, and the junction held 12 bases outside the gene matches. The CDR3 totals 17 residues. CDR3 sequence reads: CASSDTTGTGDYNEQFF. The CDR3 DNA follows: TGTGCCAGCAGCGACACAACCGGGACAGGGGATTACAATGAGCAGTTCTTC.

The V and J genes are TRBV27 and TRBJ2-7; 7 positions match TRBD1. CDR1 is MNHEY and CDR2 is SMNVEV in the germline V gene (reference sequence). This CDR3 comprises 13 residues. Trimming at V came to 6 bases and at J to 2 bases, leaving 4 bases not matched to a gene. As DNA, the CDR3 is TGTGCCAGCAGGAGGGACAGTCCCTACGAGCAGTACTTC. Its protein is CASRRDSPYEQYF.

This sequence joins TRBV19 and TRBJ1-1, with D possibly TRBD1 on 6 matching bases. Germline CDR1 is LNHDA and CDR2 is SQIVND (reference sequence). V dropped 5 bases and J dropped 4 bases, with 11 bases sitting between them. The CDR3 totals 13 residues. The DNA of the CDR3 is TGTGCCAGTAGTTCACAGGGCGGCACTGAAGCTTTCTTT. Residues: CASSSQGGTEAFF.

This chain connects TRBV9 to TRBJ1-1; tentative D call: TRBD1 (5 bases). Trimming shortened V by 0 bases and J by 2 bases, and 20 bases separated the two germline ends. This CDR3 has 18 residues. Germline assignment: CDR1 SGDLS and CDR2 YYNGEE. The CDR3 loop reads CASSVAQYWLGPNTEAFF. The CDR3 region has the DNA TGTGCCAGCAGCGTAGCCCAATATTGGCTGGGGCCCAACACTGAAGCTTTCTTT.

The V call is TRBV7-6, the J call TRBJ2-2, with D uncertain. Germline-derived CDR1 and CDR2 are SGHVS and FNYEAQ. This CDR3 contains 15 residues. V was clipped by 6 bases and J by 0 bases, with 11 bases between them. CDR3 sequence: CASSPNPANTGELFF. The CDR3 DNA follows: TGTGCCAGCAGTCCAAACCCCGCGAACACCGGGGAGCTGTTTTTT.

This rearrangement joins TRBV6-5 to TRBJ2-5; 10 bases align to TRBD1. V trimming: 1 base; J trimming: 4 bases; junction bases outside the gene matches: 3. CDR1 is MNHEY, CDR2 SVGAGI, per germline. This CDR3 has 15 residues. The CDR3 region is CASSYFRDRGETQYF. Here the CDR3 DNA reads TGTGCCAGCAGTTACTTCCGGGACAGGGGAGAGACCCAGTACTTC.

The rearrangement links TRBV5-6 to TRBJ2-1; D tentatively reads TRBD1 or TRBD2 (5 bases each). Germline V lookup: CDR1 SGHDT, CDR2 YYEEEE. The CDR3 is made up of 15 amino acids. V lost 0 bases and J 4 bases, leaving 11 bases between the germline ends. This CDR3 reads CASSLGWGGYNEQFF. CDR3 DNA sequence: TGTGCCAGCAGCTTGGGATGGGGCGGGTACAATGAGCAGTTCTTC. Complete variable domain (other parts from reference TRBV5-6 and TRBJ2-1): DAGVTQSPTHLIKTRGQQVTLRCSPKSGHDTVSWYQQALGQGPQFIFQYYEEEERQRGNFPDRFSGHQFPNYSSELNVNALLLGDSALYLCASSLGWGGYNEQFFGPGTRLTVL.

This sequence joins TRBV7-6 and TRBJ2-7; 8 bases are a match to TRBD1. Unmatched junction bases numbered 6, after V lost 3 bases and J lost 5 bases. CDR1 and CDR2 from the germline V gene are SGHVS and FNYEAQ. The CDR3 sequence is 14 residues long. The CDR3 spells CASSLMDRAHEQYF. DNA of the CDR3: TGTGCCAGCAGCTTGATGGACAGGGCCCACGAGCAGTACTTC.

The chain joins TRBV2 to TRBJ1-5, with D tentatively TRBD1 (6 bases). There are 14 residues in the CDR3. V was trimmed by 5 bases and J by 7 bases, leaving 15 bases between them. Germline CDR1 and CDR2: SNHLY and FYNNEI. The DNA of the CDR3 is TGTGCCAGCAGTTCGAGGGGGGTCGGACAGCCCCAGCATTTT. It translates to CASSSRGVGQPQHF.

J is TRBJ2-7 and V is TRBV29-1; possibly TRBD1 for D (5 bases). CDR1 and CDR2 (germline): SQVTM, ANQGSEA. Trimming shortened V by 5 bases and J by 1 base, and 9 bases separated the two germline ends. This CDR3 comprises 12 residues. The CDR3 DNA is TGCAGCGTTTCCAAGGGGTCCTACGAGCAGTACTTC. It translates to CSVSKGSYEQYF.

This chain connects TRBV10-3 to TRBJ2-2; 8 bases fit TRBD2. Germline trimming cut 4 bases from V and 2 bases from J; bases unmatched to any gene: 6. Per germline, CDR1 ENHRY and CDR2 SYGVKD. The CDR3 contains 16 residues. CDR3 amino acids: CAISARGGPNTGELFF. DNA for the CDR3: TGTGCCATCAGTGCCCGGGGGGGCCCCAACACCGGGGAGCTGTTTTTT.

The chain combines TRBV10-3 with TRBJ1-1; 8 positions agree with TRBD1. CDR1 ENHRY and CDR2 SYGVKD come from the germline V gene. There are 15 residues in the CDR3. With V trimmed by 4 bases and J by 4 bases, 8 bases remained unmatched. CDR3 sequence reads: CAISGDRGSATEAFF. CDR3 sequence (DNA): TGTGCCATCAGTGGAGACAGGGGATCGGCCACTGAAGCTTTCTTT.

The DNA for the CDR3 is TGTGCCAGCAGCCAATTTAGAGGGAGGGGAAACACTGAAGCTTTCTTT. It translates to CASSQFRGRGNTEAFF. The chain links TRBV14 to TRBJ1-1; perhaps TRBD1 as D (5 bases). CDR1 is SGHDN, CDR2 FVKESK, per germline. Trimming removed 2 bases at V and 2 bases at J, with 15 bases between. The CDR3 is 16 amino acids.

V usage is TRBV9 and J usage is TRBJ1-5, with D unresolved. The CDR3 loop spans 15 amino acids. Per the germline V gene, CDR1 is SGDLS and CDR2 is YYNGEE. V lost 0 bases to trimming and J lost 0 bases, with 7 bases between them. CDR3 DNA: TGTGCCAGCAGCGTAGATCCGTATAGCAATCAGCCCCAGCATTTT. Protein sequence: CASSVDPYSNQPQHF.

As concerns this clone: This sample includes further DNA sequences coding for the same CDR3. The rearrangement joins TRBV7-9 to TRBJ2-5; 10 positions match TRBD1. The CDR3 is 15 residues long. Germline-derived CDR1 and CDR2 are SEHNR and FQNEAQ (reference sequence). V shed 3 bases, J shed 2 bases, and the junction held 3 bases outside the gene matches. CDR3 sequence: CASSFGQGGQETQYF. The CDR3 bases are TGTGCCAGCAGCTTCGGACAGGGGGGACAAGAGACCCAGTACTTC.

The chain recombines TRBV7-9 with TRBJ2-2, with 8 bases that match TRBD1. CDR1 is SEHNR, CDR2 FQNEAQ, per germline (reference sequence). Losses at the gene ends were 4 bases for V and 4 bases for J; bases not matched to a gene: 17. CDR3 length: 19 residues. The CDR3 coding sequence is TGTGCCAGCAGCTCACGACAGGGGCGTCGAGAGGGGGGCACCGGGGAGCTGTTTTTT. Its translation is CASSSRQGRREGGTGELFF.

This chain uses TRBV7-9 with TRBJ1-2; TRBD1 matches 8 bases. In germline, CDR1 is SEHNR, CDR2 FQNEAQ (reference sequence). This CDR3 has 13 amino acids. Unmatched junction bases numbered 5, after V lost 3 bases and J lost 8 bases. CDR3 amino acids: CASSFGTGEGYTF. CDR3 nucleotide sequence: TGTGCCAGCAGCTTCGGGACAGGAGAGGGCTACACCTTC.

The chain couples TRBV7-2 to TRBJ2-7; the D call may be TRBD1 or TRBD2 (6 bases each). Germline assignment: CDR1 SGHTA and CDR2 FQGNSA. The ends were cut back, 2 bases at V and 6 bases at J, with 11 bases in the middle. The CDR3 consists of 13 residues. CDR3 DNA sequence: TGTGCCAGCAGCTTATTCGGAGGGGGCGAGCAGTACTTC. It encodes CASSLFGGGEQYF.

This chain uses TRBV6-6 with TRBJ1-5, with D unresolved. The CDR3 runs to 14 residues. The V gene's germline CDR1 is MNHNY and CDR2 SVGAGI (reference sequence). Trimming stripped 0 bases from V and 7 bases from J, with 10 bases between. CDR3 sequence: CASSYSISTQPQHF. Here the CDR3 DNA reads TGTGCCAGCAGTTACTCGATTTCTACCCAGCCCCAGCATTTT.

CDR3 residues: CASSGRGGGEKLFF. The CDR3 DNA is TGTGCCAGCAGTGGCCGGGGAGGAGGTGAAAAACTGTTTTTT. The J gene is TRBJ1-4, the V gene TRBV6-5; D unclear. Per germline, CDR1 MNHEY and CDR2 SVGAGI. The CDR3 sequence is 14 residues long. The V end lost 5 bases, the J end lost 7 bases, and 14 bases lay between the germline ends.

The V call is TRBV10-3, the J call TRBJ2-4, with a tentative D call TRBD2 (6 bases). The CDR3 covers 16 residues. V gave up 9 bases and J gave up 2 bases, with 20 bases separating them. Germline V gene sequence: CDR1 ENHRY, CDR2 SYGVKD. This CDR3 reads CAMVLRAGPTKNIQYF. CDR3 DNA: TGTGCCATGGTCTTAAGAGCGGGTCCAACCAAAAACATTCAGTACTTC.

This clone is termed medium-sized. In DNA form, the CDR3 reads TGTGCCAGCAGTGAGGCCGGGACCGCCGCGTATGGCTACACCTTC. Protein product: CASSEAGTAAYGYTF. This chain connects TRBV6-1 to TRBJ1-2; D is perhaps TRBD1 (5 bases). The V end lost 3 bases, the J end lost 5 bases, and 16 bases lay between the germline ends. CDR3 length equals 15 residues. The germline CDR1 and CDR2 sequences are MNHNS and SASEGT.

The chain combines TRBV7-9 with TRBJ1-3, with 8 bases matching TRBD1. CDR3 length: 15 amino acids. CDR1 and CDR2 from the germline V gene are SEHNR and FQNEAQ (reference sequence). J lost 4 bases, V lost 5 bases, and 7 bases had no gene match. The CDR3 protein is CASSARGPSGNTIYF. The CDR3 DNA reads TGTGCCAGCAGCGCCAGGGGGCCCTCCGGAAACACCATATATTTT. The full variable domain, with the rest looked up from reference TRBV7-9 and TRBJ1-3, is DTGVSQNPRHKITKRGQNVTFRCDPISEHNRLYWYRQTLGQGPEFLTYFQNEAQLEKSRLLSDRFSAERPKGSFSTLEIQRTEQGDSAMYLCASSARGPSGNTIYFGEGSWLTVV.

The chain has TRBV7-2 and TRBJ2-3; the D is unclear. This CDR3 region has 15 residues. Germline assignment: CDR1 SGHTA and CDR2 FQGNSA. Trimming pared 2 bases from V and 1 base from J, leaving 10 bases between. The CDR3 here is CASSLIGKGTDTQYF. CDR3 bases: TGTGCCAGCAGCTTAATAGGGAAGGGCACAGATACGCAGTATTTT.

The rearrangement joins TRBV7-2 to TRBJ2-5; 12 positions agree with TRBD2. V shed 5 bases and J 4 bases; nucleotides not matched to a gene: 11. The CDR3 is 17 amino acids. Germline-derived CDR1 and CDR2 are SGHTA and FQGNSA. DNA of the CDR3: TGTGCCAGCAGCCCACACTCTAGCGGGGGGGCCGGAGAGACCCAGTACTTC. Protein sequence: CASSPHSSGGAGETQYF.

This chain uses TRBV18 with TRBJ2-3; D possibly corresponds to TRBD1 (5 bases). This CDR3 comprises 14 residues. V was clipped by 6 bases and J by 2 bases, with 12 bases between them. From germline, CDR1 is KGHSH and CDR2 LQKENI. As DNA, the CDR3 is TGTGCCAGCTCCCCATCAGGGCTCACAGATACGCAGTATTTT. Residues: CASSPSGLTDTQYF.

Only a few counts were recorded for this clone. The chain has TRBV4-1 and TRBJ2-2, with D hard to call. The CDR3 runs 15 residues. The V end was cut by 4 bases, the J end by 3 bases, with 12 bases between. Germline lookup yields CDR1 MGHRA and CDR2 YSYEKL. This CDR3 is CASSLSIDYTGELFF. The CDR3 DNA reads TGCGCCAGCAGCCTCTCGATAGACTACACCGGGGAGCTGTTTTTT.

This chain links TRBV27 with TRBJ1-4; a weak D match, TRBD1 (6 bases). V was clipped by 5 bases and J by 7 bases, with 17 bases between them. Germline V lookup: CDR1 MNHEY, CDR2 SMNVEV (reference sequence). This CDR3 has 15 amino acids. CDR3 loop: CASSPLQGKAEKLFF. The DNA for the CDR3 is TGTGCCAGCAGTCCCCTACAGGGAAAGGCTGAAAAACTGTTTTTT.